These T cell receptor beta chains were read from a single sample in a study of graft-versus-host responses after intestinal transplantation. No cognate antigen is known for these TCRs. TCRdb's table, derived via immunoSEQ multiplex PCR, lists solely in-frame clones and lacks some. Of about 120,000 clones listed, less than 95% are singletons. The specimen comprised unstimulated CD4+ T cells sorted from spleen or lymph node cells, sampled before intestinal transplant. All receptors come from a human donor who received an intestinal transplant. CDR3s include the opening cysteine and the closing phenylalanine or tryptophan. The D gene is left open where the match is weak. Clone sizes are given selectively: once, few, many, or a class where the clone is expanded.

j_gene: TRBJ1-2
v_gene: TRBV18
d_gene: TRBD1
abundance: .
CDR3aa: CASSPSTGARNYTF
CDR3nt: TGTGCCAGCTCACCTTCGACAGGGGCTAGGAACTACACCTTC

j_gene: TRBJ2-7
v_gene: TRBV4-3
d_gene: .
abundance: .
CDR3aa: CASSQDKGSSYEQYF
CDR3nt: TGCGCCAGCAGCCAGGATAAAGGGAGCTCCTACGAGCAGTACTTC

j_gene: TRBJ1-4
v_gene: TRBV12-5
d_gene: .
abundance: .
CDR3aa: CASGLCVLSGEATNEKLFF
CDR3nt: TGTGCTAGTGGTTTGTGTGTCCTTTCTGGAGAGGCAACTAATGAAAAACTGTTTTTT

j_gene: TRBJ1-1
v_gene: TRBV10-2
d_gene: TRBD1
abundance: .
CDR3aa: CASRAGTGGTEAFF
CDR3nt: TGCGCCAGCAGGGCCGGGACAGGGGGCACTGAAGCTTTCTTT

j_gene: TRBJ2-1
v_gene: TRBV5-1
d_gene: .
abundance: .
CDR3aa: CASSLAYEQFF
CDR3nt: TGCGCCAGCAGCTTGGCCTATGAGCAGTTCTTC

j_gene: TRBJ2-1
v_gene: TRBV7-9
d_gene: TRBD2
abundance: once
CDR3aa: CASSLGLAGAERYNEQFF
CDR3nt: TGTGCCAGCAGCCTAGGACTAGCGGGGGCCGAAAGGTACAATGAGCAGTTCTTC

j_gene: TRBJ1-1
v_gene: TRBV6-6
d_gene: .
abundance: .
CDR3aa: CASSPQNPGVRTEAFF
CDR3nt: TGTGCCAGCAGCCCCCAGAATCCCGGGGTACGCACTGAAGCTTTCTTT

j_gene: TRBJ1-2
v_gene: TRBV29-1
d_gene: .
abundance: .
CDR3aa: CSVEDPMGYTF
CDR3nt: TGCAGCGTTGAAGACCCTATGGGCTACACCTTC

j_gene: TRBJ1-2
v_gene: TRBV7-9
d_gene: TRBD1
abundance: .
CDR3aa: CASSFATGGYGYTF
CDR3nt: TGTGCCAGCAGCTTCGCGACAGGGGGCTATGGCTACACCTTC

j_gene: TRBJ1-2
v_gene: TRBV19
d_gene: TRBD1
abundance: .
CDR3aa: CASQQGPLYGYTF
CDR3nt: TGTGCCAGCCAACAGGGGCCCCTCTATGGCTACACCTTC

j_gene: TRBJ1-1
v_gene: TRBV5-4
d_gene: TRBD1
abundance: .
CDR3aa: CASSLATGLGTEAFF
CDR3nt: TGTGCCAGCAGCTTGGCGACAGGGCTCGGCACTGAAGCTTTCTTT

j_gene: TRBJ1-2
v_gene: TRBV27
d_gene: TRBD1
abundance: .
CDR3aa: CASSRDRVYGYTF
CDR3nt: TGTGCCAGCAGTCGGGACAGGGTATATGGCTACACCTTC

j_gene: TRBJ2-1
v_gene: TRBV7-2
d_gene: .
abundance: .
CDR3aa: CASSPDTEQFF
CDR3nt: TGTGCCAGCAGCCCCGACACTGAGCAGTTCTTC

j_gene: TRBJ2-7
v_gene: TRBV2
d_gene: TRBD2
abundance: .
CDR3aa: CASSESGLAPFEQYF
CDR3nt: TGTGCCAGCAGTGAATCGGGACTAGCCCCTTTCGAGCAGTACTTC

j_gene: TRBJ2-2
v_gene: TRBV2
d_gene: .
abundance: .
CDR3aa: CATGGPGTGGTGELFF
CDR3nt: TGTGCCACCGGGGGGCCGGGGACTGGTGGGACCGGGGAGCTGTTTTTT

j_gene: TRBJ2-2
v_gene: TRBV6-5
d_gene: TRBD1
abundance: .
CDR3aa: CASTLLGQGSGELFF
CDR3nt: TGTGCCAGCACCTTACTTGGACAGGGATCCGGGGAGCTGTTTTTT

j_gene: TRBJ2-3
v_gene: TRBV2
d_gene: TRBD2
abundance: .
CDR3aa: CASSDRSSGSDTQYF
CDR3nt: TGTGCCAGCAGTGACCGCTCTAGCGGGAGCGATACGCAGTATTTT

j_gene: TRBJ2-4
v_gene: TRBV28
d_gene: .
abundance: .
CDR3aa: CASSRGLAKNIQYF
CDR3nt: TGTGCCAGCAGTCGGGGACTAGCCAAAAACATTCAGTACTTC

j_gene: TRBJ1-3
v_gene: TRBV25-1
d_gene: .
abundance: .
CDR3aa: CASSEPGVAGNTIYF
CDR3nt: TGTGCCAGCAGTGAACCAGGGGTAGCGGGAAACACCATATATTTT

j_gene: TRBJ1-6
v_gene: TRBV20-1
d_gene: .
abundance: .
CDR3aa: CSAGEPPLHF
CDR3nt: TGCAGTGCTGGGGAGCCCCCCCTCCACTTT

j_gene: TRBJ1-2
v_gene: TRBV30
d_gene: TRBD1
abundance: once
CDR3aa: CAWTLTGDGYTF
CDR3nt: TGTGCCTGGACCCTGACAGGGGATGGCTACACCTTC

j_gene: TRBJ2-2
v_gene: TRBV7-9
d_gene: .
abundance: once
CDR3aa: CASSLARGAGELFF
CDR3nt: TGTGCCAGCAGCTTAGCGCGGGGTGCCGGGGAGCTGTTTTTT

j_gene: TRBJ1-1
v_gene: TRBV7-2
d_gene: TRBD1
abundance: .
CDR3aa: CASSLEGTGAYTEAFF
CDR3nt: TGTGCCAGCAGCTTAGAGGGGACAGGGGCTTACACTGAAGCTTTCTTT

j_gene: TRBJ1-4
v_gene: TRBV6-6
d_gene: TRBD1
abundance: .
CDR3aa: CASSPTGQGGEKLFF
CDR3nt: TGTGCCAGCAGTCCAACGGGACAGGGGGGTGAAAAACTGTTTTTT

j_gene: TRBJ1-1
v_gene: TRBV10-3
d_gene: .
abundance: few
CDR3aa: CAISQQPNTEAFF
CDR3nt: TGTGCCATCAGTCAACAGCCAAACACTGAAGCTTTCTTT

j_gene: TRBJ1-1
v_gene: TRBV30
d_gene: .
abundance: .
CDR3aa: CAWSVVAVWGGPNTEAFF
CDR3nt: TGTGCCTGGAGTGTGGTTGCCGTCTGGGGAGGGCCGAACACTGAAGCTTTCTTT

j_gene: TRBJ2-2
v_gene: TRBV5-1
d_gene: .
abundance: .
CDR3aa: CASSLWASATGELFF
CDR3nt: TGCGCCAGCAGCTTGTGGGCGTCGGCCACCGGGGAGCTGTTTTTT

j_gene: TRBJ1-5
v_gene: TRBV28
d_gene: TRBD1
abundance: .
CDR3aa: CASSSTLGTGARSNQPQHF
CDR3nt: TGTGCCAGCAGCTCAACTTTAGGGACAGGGGCAAGAAGCAATCAGCCCCAGCATTTT

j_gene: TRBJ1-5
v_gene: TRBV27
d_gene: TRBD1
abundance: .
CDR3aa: CASSFVGQGGTQPQHF
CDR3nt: TGTGCCAGCAGTTTTGTGGGACAGGGAGGAACTCAGCCCCAGCATTTT

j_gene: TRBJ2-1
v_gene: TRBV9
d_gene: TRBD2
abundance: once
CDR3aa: CASSVLAGGYNEQFF
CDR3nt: TGTGCCAGCAGCGTACTAGCGGGGGGTTACAATGAGCAGTTCTTC

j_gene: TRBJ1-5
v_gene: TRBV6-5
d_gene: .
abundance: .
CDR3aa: CASRGVDNQPQHF
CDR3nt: TGTGCCAGCCGCGGGGTAGACAATCAGCCCCAGCATTTT

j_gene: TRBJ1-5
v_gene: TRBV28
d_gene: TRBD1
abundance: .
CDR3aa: CASSLYRNQGGNQPQHF
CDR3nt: TGTGCCAGCAGTTTATACCGAAATCAGGGGGGCAATCAGCCCCAGCATTTT

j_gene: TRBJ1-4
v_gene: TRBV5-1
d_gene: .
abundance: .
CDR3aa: CASSLIGDYGEKLFF
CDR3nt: TGCGCCAGCAGCTTGATTGGGGACTACGGGGAAAAACTGTTTTTT

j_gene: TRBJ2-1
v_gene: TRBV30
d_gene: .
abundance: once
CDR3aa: CAWTLDPGNEQFF
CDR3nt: TGTGCCTGGACCTTGGACCCAGGGAATGAGCAGTTCTTC

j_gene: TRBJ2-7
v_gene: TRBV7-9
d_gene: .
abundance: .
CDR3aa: CASSLDAEAYEQYF
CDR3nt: TGTGCCAGCAGCTTAGATGCGGAGGCCTACGAGCAGTACTTC

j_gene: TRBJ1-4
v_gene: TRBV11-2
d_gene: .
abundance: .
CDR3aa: CASSRNEKLFF
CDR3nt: TGTGCCAGCAGCCGTAATGAAAAACTGTTTTTT

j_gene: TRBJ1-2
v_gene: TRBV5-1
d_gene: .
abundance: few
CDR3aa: CASSFGGVNYGYTF
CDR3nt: TGCGCCAGCAGCTTCGGAGGGGTTAACTATGGCTACACCTTC

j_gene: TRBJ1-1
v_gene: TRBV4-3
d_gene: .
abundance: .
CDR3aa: CASSRQGYEAFF
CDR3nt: TGCGCCAGCAGCCGCCAGGGGTATGAAGCTTTCTTT

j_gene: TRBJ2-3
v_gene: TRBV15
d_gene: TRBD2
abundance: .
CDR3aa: CATRPGLVPDTQYF
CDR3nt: TGTGCCACCAGACCGGGACTAGTCCCAGATACGCAGTATTTT